Listed here is a single T cell receptor (beta chain). Its cognate antigen is unknown. This sample was included in a study of cytomegalovirus exposure and HLA in healthy donors. Overall study results and limits: Apparent HLA restriction characterized most CMV-associated TCR beta chains in a later analysis. Some V segments, TRBV6-2 and TRBV6-3 among them, were indistinguishable and were therefore excluded.

The PCR contained 60 Vbeta and 13 Jbeta primers. The table came from immunoSEQ multiplex PCR; TCRdb's copy has only in-frame clones and leaves some out. The data show approximately 160,000 clones, about 76% seen once. Germline lookup yields CDR1 SNHLY and CDR2 FYNNEI. V dropped 7 bases and J dropped 6; count of bases not matched to a gene: 5. The CDR3 totals 14 residues. The TCR originated in a woman between 35 and 50 years old in good health and CMV-seropositive. The sample was PBMCs. The V gene is TRBV2, the J gene TRBJ1-4, with 10 bases fitting TRBD1. The CDR3 sequence is CASIPGTGDEKLFF. In DNA, the CDR3 is TGTGCCAGCATCCCCGGGACAGGGGATGAAAAACTGTTTTTT.